This T cell receptor beta chain was observed in a study of shared clonotypes between healthy human individuals. Splitting of each subset's genomic DNA was done evenly across several immunoSEQ plates. The assay was immunoSEQ multiplex PCR, and TCRdb's table has in-frame clones only and misses some. The profile covers approximately 1,500,000 clones, with more than 95% appearing a single time and over 1% taken by the ten largest. Trimming cost V 6 bases and J 2 bases, with 13 bases left between them. CDR1 WSHSY and CDR2 SAAADI come from the germline V gene. The CDR3 contains 14 residues. The study's findings and limits: Sorted-subset sequencing was shown by rarefaction to be incomplete despite large depth. Clonotype sharing among the donors was expected to vary with sequencing depth.

To note about this clone: Its specificity is unknown.

This sequence was found in a young man in good health. The chain couples TRBV10-2 to TRBJ1-1; TRBD1 might be the D (5 bases). Sequenced: naive CD4+ T cells sorted from blood. Subset: CD45RA+ positively selected. This CDR3 is CASSIQGVNTEAFF. The CDR3 DNA sequence: TGCGCCAGCAGCATACAAGGGGTAAACACTGAAGCTTTCTTT.